The entry that follows covers one T cell receptor (beta chain) sequence. The antigen remains undetermined. According to the study, genomic DNA was the template for TCR beta VDJ and CDR3 profiling. MiXCR, applied by TCRdb to the reads, yields one record per CDR3 protein. The sample holds 110,000 or so distinct CDR3 sequences; about 60% are singletons and the top ten take 29%. The data are from a study of CD8+CD57+ T cells in acquired aplastic anemia. Study information: Across the sorted CD4+ and CD8+ cells, DNA amounts averaged about 3.1 ug.

It was patients with CD8+CD57+ cell expansion by flow cytometry who were chosen for sequencing. Blood sampling was performed on the patients, and none of them had received therapy by then. The CDR3 spans 15 residues. Deletions cut 1 base from V and 2 bases from J, with 9 bases between. CDR1 is SGDLS and CDR2 is YYNGEE in the germline V gene. Study observations and caveats: Controls and patients did not differ significantly in CD8+ Simpson's diversity. Patients and controls shared under 35 CD8+ CDR3 sequences, highly expressed in patients.

The J gene is TRBJ2-2, the V gene TRBV9, with D perhaps TRBD2 (6 bases). This receptor was taken from a human donor with aplastic anemia. The sequenced sample consisted of sorted CD4+, CD8+, or CD8+CD57+ T cells (not recorded which) from PBMCs. For the CDR3, the DNA is TGTGCCAGCAGCGTAAGACTAGGCAACACCGGGGAGCTGTTTTTT. This gives the protein CASSVRLGNTGELFF.